The clone carrying this T cell receptor beta chain was seen only a few times. Its cognate antigen is unknown. This specimen belongs to a study of human T cells and chemical hapten exposure. Study-level information: Alopecia areata, totalis or universalis affected patients, mainly female. Whole-study results and caveats: No alteration of TCRs above 1 in 1000 frequency was seen with DPC sensitization. Counts of expanded TCRs at PT1 were positively correlated with patch test score.

One entry per CDR3 protein results from TCRdb running MiXCR on the RACE reads. Here the sample spans approximately 90,000 distinct CDR3 sequences, 9.5% to 15% being singletons. Germline lookup yields CDR1 SNHLY and CDR2 FYNNEI. This CDR3 comprises 12 residues. V lost 8 bases, J lost 5 bases, and 12 bases lay in between. This sample's time point: patch test 1, 2 weeks after DPC sensitization. Stated treatment: therapeutic diphenylcyclopropenone sensitization with weekly scalp DPC. The study enrolled 18 to 70-year-old alopecia patients suitable for DPC. Sequenced here: whole blood, sampled in connection with sensitization to the hapten diphenylcyclopropenone (DPC). The receptor's source is a woman aged 40 to 50 with alopecia areata. Some clones in this sample may be carry-over from other donors' samples. The V call is TRBV2, the J call TRBJ2-5, with D tentatively TRBD2 (5 bases). The CDR3 bases are TGTGCCAGCCGAGAACTAGTTGAGACCCAGTACTTC. Protein product: CASRELVETQYF. Drawing the rest from reference TRBV2 and TRBJ2-5, the complete variable domain is EPEVTQTPSHQVTQMGQEVILRCVPISNHLYFYWYRQILGQKVEFLVSFYNNEISEKSEIFDDQFSVERPDGSNFTLKIRSTKLEDSAMYFCASRELVETQYFGPGTRLLVL.